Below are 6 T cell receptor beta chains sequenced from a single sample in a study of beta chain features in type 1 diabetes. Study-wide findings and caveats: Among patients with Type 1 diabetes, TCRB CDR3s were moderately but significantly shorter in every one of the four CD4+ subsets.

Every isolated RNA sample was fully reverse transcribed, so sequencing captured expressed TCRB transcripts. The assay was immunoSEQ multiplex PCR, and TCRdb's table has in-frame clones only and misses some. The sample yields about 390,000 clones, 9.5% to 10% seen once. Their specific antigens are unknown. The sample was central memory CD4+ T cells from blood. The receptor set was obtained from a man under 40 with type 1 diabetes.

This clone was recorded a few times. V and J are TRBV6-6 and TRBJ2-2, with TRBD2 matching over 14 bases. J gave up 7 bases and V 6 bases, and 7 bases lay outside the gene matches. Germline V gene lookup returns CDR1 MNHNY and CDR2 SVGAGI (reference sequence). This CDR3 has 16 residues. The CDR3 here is CASSPGLAGGGGELFF. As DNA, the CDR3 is TGTGCCAGCAGCCCCGGACTAGCGGGAGGCGGCGGGGAGCTGTTTTTT.

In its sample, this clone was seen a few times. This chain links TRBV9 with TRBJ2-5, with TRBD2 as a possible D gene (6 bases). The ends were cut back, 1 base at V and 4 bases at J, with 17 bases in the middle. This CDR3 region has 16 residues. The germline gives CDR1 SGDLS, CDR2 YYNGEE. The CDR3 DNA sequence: TGTGCCAGCAGCGTACACAGCGGGCTGGAGGGAGAGACCCAGTACTTC. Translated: CASSVHSGLEGETQYF.

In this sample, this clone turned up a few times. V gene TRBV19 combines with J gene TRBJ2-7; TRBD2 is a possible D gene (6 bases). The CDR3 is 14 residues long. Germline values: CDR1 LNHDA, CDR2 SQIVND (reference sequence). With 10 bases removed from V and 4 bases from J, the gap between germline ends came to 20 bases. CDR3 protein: CATTRAGGLYEQYF. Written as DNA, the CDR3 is TGTGCCACCACCCGGGCCGGGGGATTGTACGAGCAGTACTTC.

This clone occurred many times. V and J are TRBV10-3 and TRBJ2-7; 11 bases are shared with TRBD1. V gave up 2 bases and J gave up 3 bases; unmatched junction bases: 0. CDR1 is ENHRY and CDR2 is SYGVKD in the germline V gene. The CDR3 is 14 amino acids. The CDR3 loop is CAISEGTGGYEQYF. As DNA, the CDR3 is TGTGCCATCAGTGAGGGGACAGGGGGCTACGAGCAGTACTTC.

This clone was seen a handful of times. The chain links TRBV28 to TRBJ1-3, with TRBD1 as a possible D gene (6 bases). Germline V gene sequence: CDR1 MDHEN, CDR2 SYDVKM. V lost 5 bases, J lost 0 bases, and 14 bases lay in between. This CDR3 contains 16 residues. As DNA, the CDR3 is TGTGCCAGCAGTCCCGGGGGGACAAGCTCTGGAAACACCATATATTTT. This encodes CASSPGGTSSGNTIYF.

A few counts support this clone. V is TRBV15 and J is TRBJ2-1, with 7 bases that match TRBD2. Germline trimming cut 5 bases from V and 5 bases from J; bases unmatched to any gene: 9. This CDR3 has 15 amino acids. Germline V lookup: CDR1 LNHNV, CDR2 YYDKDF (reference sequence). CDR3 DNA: TGTGCCACCAGCGGCTTTGCGGGAGTTGACAATGAGCAGTTCTTC. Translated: CATSGFAGVDNEQFF.